Below, 17 T cell receptor beta chains from the same sample are listed, as sequenced in a study of glioma-infiltrating T cells. TCR alpha and beta CDR3 regions were amplified from RNA using iRepertoire nested multiplex PCR. In TCRdb, the multiplex PCR reads were re-called with MiXCR into one record per CDR3 protein. This repertoire shows tens of thousands of distinct CDR3 sequences, roughly 37% found once; its top ten account for around two fifths. Material for sequencing was glioma tissue, nonneoplastic brain tissue, or PBMCs (not recorded which). Every receptor here comes from a human donor with low-grade glioma or glioblastoma, undergoing nonglioma brain surgery, or in good health (not recorded which).

Of note for this clonotype: A much larger clonotype is one base distant, so this may be a read error. The V gene is TRBV29-1, the J gene TRBJ2-3, with a weak D call TRBD2 (5 bases). The CDR3 length is 14 residues. Germline V gives CDR1 SQVTM, CDR2 ANQGSEA. V was pared by 8 bases and J by 4 bases, with 19 bases between. The CDR3 DNA follows: TGCAGCTCCAGAGTAGCGAGGCTGCCAGATACGCAGTATTTT. It encodes CSSRVARLPDTQYF.

In its sample, this clonotype was seen many times. V gene TRBV28 combines with J gene TRBJ2-7; no reliable D call. V lost 1 base to trimming and J lost 3 bases, with 10 bases between them. The CDR3 length is 14 residues. Looked up from germline, CDR1 is MDHEN and CDR2 is SYDVKM. The CDR3 DNA reads as TGTGCCAGCAGTTTATCGCCAGTTCTCTACGAGCAGTACTTC. This sequence encodes CASSLSPVLYEQYF.

The V gene is TRBV28, the J gene TRBJ2-1, with D uncertain. Germline V gene sequence: CDR1 MDHEN, CDR2 SYDVKM. The ends were cut back, 6 bases at V and 9 bases at J, with 15 bases in the middle. CDR3 length: 13 amino acids. CDR3 sequence (DNA): TGTGCCAGCAGATCTACAAGGATGGGTGAGCAGTTCTTC. Its protein product is CASRSTRMGEQFF. Full variable domain (missing parts from reference TRBV28 and TRBJ2-1): DVKVTQSSRYLVKRTGEKVFLECVQDMDHENMFWYRQDPGLGLRLIYFSYDVKMKEKGDIPEGYSVSREKKERFSLILESASTNQTSMYLCASRSTRMGEQFFGPGTRLTVL.

This clonotype was recorded a few times. This rearrangement joins TRBV30 to TRBJ2-7; tentative D call: TRBD1 (6 bases). In germline, CDR1 is GTSNPN, CDR2 SVGIG (reference sequence). The CDR3 sequence is 13 residues long. V lost 2 bases and J 3 bases, leaving 11 bases between the germline ends. The CDR3 here is CAWSLRGIYEQYF. The CDR3 DNA is TGTGCCTGGAGTCTAAGGGGGATCTACGAGCAGTACTTC.

This clonotype was recorded many times. The CDR3 protein is CASSFLTSGSADTQYF. In nucleotides, the CDR3 is TGTGCCAGCAGCTTCTTGACTAGCGGGAGTGCAGATACGCAGTATTTT. V and J are TRBV7-9 and TRBJ2-3; TRBD2 aligns across 12 bases. The CDR3 consists of 16 residues. Germline V gives CDR1 SEHNR, CDR2 FQNEAQ (reference sequence). Germline trimming cut 3 bases from V and 4 bases from J; bases unmatched to any gene: 5. Full variable domain (missing parts from reference TRBV7-9 and TRBJ2-3): DTGVSQNPRHKITKRGQNVTFRCDPISEHNRLYWYRQTLGQGPEFLTYFQNEAQLEKSRLLSDRFSAERPKGSFSTLEIQRTEQGDSAMYLCASSFLTSGSADTQYFGPGTRLTVL.

This clonotype appeared once. Sequence at one end of the junction differs from germline and may be a read error. The chain joins TRBV6-6 to TRBJ1-5; 11 bases line up with TRBD1. The germline V gene encodes CDR1 MNHNY and CDR2 SVGAGI (reference sequence). CDR3 length equals 15 residues. This CDR3 reads CVSSYQGQGGQPKHF. For the CDR3, the DNA is TGTGTCAGCAGTTACCAGGGACAGGGGGGTCAGCCCAAGCATTTT.

This clonotype was counted between two and nine times. J is TRBJ2-6 and V is TRBV19; D is unresolved. There are 18 residues in the CDR3. Germline CDR1 reads LNHDA; CDR2 reads SQIVND (reference sequence). Between the trimmed V and J ends, which lost 3 bases and 0 bases, there was a span of 15 bases. CDR3 sequence: CASSIWLVVVSGANVLTF. The CDR3 nucleotides read TGTGCCAGTAGTATTTGGTTGGTCGTTGTCTCTGGGGCCAACGTCCTGACTTTC.

Remarks on this clonotype: A much larger clone sits a single nucleotide away, making a read error possible. The chain has TRBV5-4 and TRBJ2-2, with 10 bases fitting TRBD1. Unmatched junction bases numbered 2, after V lost 3 bases and J lost 6 bases. Germline CDR1 SGHNT, CDR2 YYREEE (reference sequence). The CDR3 length is 14 residues. This CDR3 reads CASSSDRGAGELFF. The CDR3 region has the DNA TGTGCCAGCAGCTCGGACAGGGGGGCCGGGGAGCTGTTTTTT.

Ten or more counts support this clonotype. The chain is built from TRBV28 and TRBJ1-4; TRBD1 is a possible D gene (5 bases). The CDR3 has 12 amino acids. The germline CDR1 and CDR2 sequences are MDHEN and SYDVKM. Trimming shortened V by 3 bases and J by 13 bases, and 12 bases separated the two germline ends. The CDR3 coding sequence is TGTGCCAGCAGTTTTTACAGGAAAGGACTGTTTTTT. Translated: CASSFYRKGLFF.

The J gene is TRBJ2-5, the V gene TRBV7-9; D not resolved. This CDR3 contains 13 residues. Deletions cut 8 bases from V and 7 bases from J, with 17 bases between. Germline loops: CDR1 SEHNR, CDR2 FQNEAQ (reference sequence). CDR3: CASRGKTAVTQYF. The DNA for the CDR3 is TGTGCCAGCCGCGGAAAAACTGCGGTGACCCAGTACTTC.

This chain links TRBV28 with TRBJ2-1; tentatively, D is TRBD1 (5 bases). There are 10 residues in the CDR3. Per germline, CDR1 MDHEN and CDR2 SYDVKM. V gave up 7 bases and J gave up 13 bases, with 11 bases separating them. The CDR3 DNA reads TGTGCCAGCAACAGGCCTGGACAGTTCTTC. It codes for CASNRPGQFF. The full variable domain, rest sourced from reference TRBV28 and TRBJ2-1, is DVKVTQSSRYLVKRTGEKVFLECVQDMDHENMFWYRQDPGLGLRLIYFSYDVKMKEKGDIPEGYSVSREKKERFSLILESASTNQTSMYLCASNRPGQFFGPGTRLTVL.

In its sample, this clonotype was seen a few times. The V and J genes are TRBV5-5 and TRBJ2-2; the match to TRBD2 covers 15 bases. Germline V gene lookup returns CDR1 SGHKS and CDR2 YYEKEE (reference sequence). The J segment lost 1 base and the V segment lost 5 bases, leaving 3 bases of the junction unmatched. The CDR3 length is 17 residues. CDR3 sequence reads: CASRRTSGGVNTGELFF. Written as DNA, the CDR3 is TGTGCCAGCAGAAGGACTAGCGGGGGGGTGAACACCGGGGAGCTGTTTTTT.

This clonotype was seen only once. The chain links TRBV6-5 to TRBJ2-3; 10 bases align to TRBD2. Unmatched junction bases numbered 26, after V lost 7 bases and J lost 10 bases. Germline values: CDR1 MNHEY, CDR2 SVGAGI. The CDR3 contains 19 residues. CDR3 in DNA: TGTGCCAGCAAAATAGGTCGGGGACTAGCGTCCCGTAGCACAGGTGCGCAGTATTTT. As protein: CASKIGRGLASRSTGAQYF.

Comments on this clonotype: A read error is possible here, since a much larger clone lies one base away. This chain joins TRBV5-4 and TRBJ2-1; D gene uncertain. This CDR3 contains 13 residues. From germline, CDR1 is SGHNT and CDR2 YYREEE (reference sequence). The CDR3 protein is CAGSLQRLNEQFF. The CDR3 region has the DNA TGTGCCGGCAGCTTGCAAAGGCTCAATGAGCAGTTCTTC.

The V gene is TRBV4-2, the J gene TRBJ2-3; no firm D call. The V end lost 5 bases, the J end lost 3 bases, and 9 bases lay between the germline ends. This CDR3 contains 13 residues. Germline loops: CDR1 LGHNA, CDR2 YNFKEQ. The CDR3 region is CASSDEETDTQYF. As DNA, the CDR3 is TGTGCCAGCAGCGACGAAGAGACAGATACGCAGTATTTT.

The chain has TRBV27 and TRBJ2-1, with unresolved D. V lost 3 bases, J lost 8 bases, and 11 bases lay in between. The CDR3 loop spans 13 amino acids. CDR1 and CDR2 from the germline V gene are MNHEY and SMNVEV (reference sequence). CDR3 bases: TGTGCCAGCAGTTTTGGCCACTCCTATGAGCAGTTCTTC. It is translated as CASSFGHSYEQFF.

This clonotype was detected many times. The rearrangement uses TRBV5-1 and TRBJ2-1; D not resolved. This CDR3 is 14 amino acids long. The germline V gene has CDR1 SGHRS and CDR2 YFSETQ. Trimming removed 0 bases at V and 2 bases at J, with 6 bases between. The CDR3, as DNA: TGCGCCAGCAGCTTGGCCGTCCCCTACAATGAGCAGTTCTTC. It yields the protein CASSLAVPYNEQFF.